This entry lists 27 T cell receptor beta chains sequenced from one sample in a study of Ad26.COV2.S vaccination and SARS-CoV-2 variants. Data came from immunoSEQ multiplex PCR; TCRdb stores just in-frame clones and leaves some out. Here the sample spans some 270,000 clones, around 88% being singletons. Noted treatment: about 20 received Ad26.COV2.S at low or high dose, single or two shots; a few received placebo; per-sample allocation not given. Sampling was done on day 63 after the first vaccine or placebo injection. The material was peripheral blood, obtained in a trial of Ad26.COV2.S vaccine versus placebo. All receptors derive from a person between 18 and 65 years old who received the Ad26.COV2.S COVID-19 vaccine or a placebo.

The chain uses TRBV7-3 and TRBJ2-3; 10 nucleotides match TRBD2. CDR3 length: 15 residues. J lost 4 bases, V lost 5 bases, and 6 bases had no gene match. Germline CDR1 and CDR2: SGHTA and FQGTGA. The CDR3 coding sequence is TGTGCCAGCAGCCTAGGACTAGCGGCAGCAGATACGCAGTATTTT. This gives the protein CASSLGLAAADTQYF.

J is TRBJ1-2 and V is TRBV7-2; D unresolved. The ends were cut back, 1 base at V and 7 bases at J, with 16 bases in the middle. CDR1 and CDR2 from the germline V gene are SGHTA and FQGNSA. This CDR3 spans 15 amino acids. The DNA of the CDR3 is TGTGCCAGCAGCTTAGGATCTGCAGGAGCGAGTGGCTACACCTTC. Amino acids: CASSLGSAGASGYTF.

The chain combines TRBV6-5 with TRBJ2-7, with a tentative D call TRBD1 (5 bases). V lost 4 bases, J lost 4 bases, and 8 bases lay in between. The CDR3 sequence is 12 residues long. The germline V gene encodes CDR1 MNHEY and CDR2 SVGAGI. The CDR3 nucleotides are TGTGCCAGCAGTTCCGACAGTTACGAGCAGTACGTC. This sequence encodes CASSSDSYEQYV.

The rearrangement joins TRBV6-5 to TRBJ2-7, with 7 bases matching TRBD1. Germline V gene lookup returns CDR1 MNHEY and CDR2 SVGAGI. The CDR3 loop spans 13 amino acids. V lost 6 bases to trimming and J lost 0 bases; unmatched junction nucleotides: 2. The CDR3 region has the DNA TGTGCCAGCAGCTGGGACAGCTCCTACGAGCAGTACTTC. Translated: CASSWDSSYEQYF.

The rearrangement joins TRBV9 to TRBJ2-1, with 9 bases fitting TRBD2. Trimming cost V 0 bases and J 8 bases; bases outside gene matches: 6. This CDR3 is built from 15 residues. Germline V CDR1 and CDR2: SGDLS, YYNGEE. The CDR3 sequence is CASSVAVSGRHEQFF. The CDR3 nucleotides read TGTGCCAGCAGCGTAGCTGTTAGCGGGAGACATGAGCAGTTCTTC.

The rearrangement links TRBV12-2 to TRBJ1-3; TRBD1 reflects the table's D call only, with no check against the DNA. TRBV12-2 is termed a pseudogene. The CDR3 totals 21 residues. CDR3 amino acids: CASRFQRQGWTKINSGNTIYF. The DNA for the CDR3 is TGTGCAAGTCGGTTCCAGAGACAGGGGTGGACCAAAATAAACTCTGGAAACACCATATATTTT.

The chain is built from TRBV6-2 or TRBV6-3 and TRBJ1-2; D remains unclear. Germline V gives CDR1 MNHEY, CDR2 SVGEGT. There are 12 residues in the CDR3. Trimming took off 5 bases at V and 5 bases at J, with 9 bases between the two ends. The CDR3 is CASSEGGYGYTF. The CDR3 DNA reads TGTGCCAGCAGTGAGGGTGGATATGGCTACACCTTC.

The V call is TRBV10-1, the J call TRBJ2-7, with D maybe TRBD2 (6 bases). Germline lookup yields CDR1 WNHNN and CDR2 SYGVQD (reference sequence). The CDR3 runs to 12 residues. Trimming removed 6 bases at V and 5 bases at J, with 11 bases between. DNA of the CDR3: TGCGCCAGCAGCGGGGGTCGACACGAGCAGTACTTC. It encodes CASSGGRHEQYF.

The rearrangement uses TRBV4-2 and TRBJ2-7; no reliable D call. Deletions cut 3 bases from V and 1 base from J, with 10 bases between. This CDR3 has 14 residues. The germline gives CDR1 LGHNA, CDR2 YNFKEQ. The CDR3 loop reads CASSHFESSYEQYF. Written as DNA, the CDR3 is TGTGCCAGCAGCCATTTCGAATCGTCCTACGAGCAGTACTTC.

The chain employs TRBV12-3 or TRBV12-4 and TRBJ2-7; D is ambiguous. The CDR3 has 13 amino acids. V lost 6 bases to trimming and J lost 5 bases, with 14 bases between them. The CDR3, as DNA: TGTGCCAGCAGCCTGCTTAGTATCCACGAGCAGTACTTC. Its translation is CASSLLSIHEQYF.

The V call is TRBV7-2, the J call TRBJ1-5, with D possibly matching TRBD1 (5 bases). The CDR3 is 17 residues long. The V and J ends lost 5 bases and 7 bases respectively, with 24 bases between them. Germline values: CDR1 SGHTA, CDR2 FQGNSA. CDR3 DNA sequence: TGTGCCAGCAGCCTTCAGGGAGCTATGCGGTTAGACCAGCCCCAGCATTTT. It specifies CASSLQGAMRLDQPQHF.

The chain carries TRBV4-1 and TRBJ2-5, with D perhaps matching TRBD1 (6 bases). CDR1 and CDR2 (germline): MGHRA, YSYEKL. The CDR3 totals 14 residues. Trimming stripped 5 bases from V and 3 bases from J, with 13 bases between. The CDR3 region is CASSAQGWEETQYF. As DNA, the CDR3 is TGCGCCAGCAGCGCACAGGGTTGGGAAGAGACCCAGTACTTC.

This chain joins TRBV27 and TRBJ2-4; 9 nucleotides line up with TRBD1. Germline CDR1 MNHEY, CDR2 SMNVEV (reference sequence). CDR3 size: 14 residues. V was clipped by 5 bases and J by 6 bases; unmatched bases: 5. The CDR3 protein is CASSRTGAVNIQYF. The CDR3 DNA follows: TGTGCCAGCAGTCGGACAGGGGCGGTAAACATTCAGTACTTC.

The V and J genes are TRBV3-1 (or the pseudogene TRBV3-2) and TRBJ1-2; TRBD1 is a possible D gene (5 bases). CDR3 length: 14 residues. The germline V gene has CDR1 LGHDT and CDR2 YNNKEL (reference sequence). V dropped 2 bases and J dropped 6 bases, with 13 bases sitting between them. In DNA form, the CDR3 reads TGTGCCAGCAGCCAACGGGGGACTGCCAATGGCTACACCTTC. This translates into CASSQRGTANGYTF.

V usage is TRBV9 and J usage is TRBJ1-4; D may be TRBD1 (5 bases). Germline CDR1 is SGDLS and CDR2 is YYNGEE. With 4 bases removed from V and 7 bases from J, the gap between germline ends came to 14 bases. This CDR3 comprises 14 residues. The CDR3 sequence is CASSPTRGLEKLFF. For the CDR3, the DNA is TGTGCCAGCAGCCCTACGAGGGGACTTGAAAAACTGTTTTTT.

This clone was seen a handful of times. The genes are TRBV19 and TRBJ1-1; D remains ambiguous. Looked up from germline, CDR1 is LNHDA and CDR2 is SQIVND (reference sequence). V was pared by 5 bases and J by 0 bases, with 10 bases between. The CDR3 is 14 residues long. CDR3: CASSEIGLNTEAFF. In DNA form, the CDR3 reads TGTGCCAGTAGTGAGATAGGCTTGAACACTGAAGCTTTCTTT.

The rearrangement uses TRBV30 and TRBJ2-1; 11 bases map to TRBD1. From germline, CDR1 is GTSNPN and CDR2 SVGIG (reference sequence). V lost 1 base and J lost 8; bases outside the gene matches: 4. CDR3 length: 14 residues. CDR3 residues: CAWSGDRGDDEQFF. In DNA form, the CDR3 reads TGTGCCTGGAGTGGGGACAGGGGGGACGATGAGCAGTTCTTC. Full variable domain (rest looked up from reference TRBV30 and TRBJ2-1): SQTIHQWPATLVQPVGSPLSLECTVEGTSNPNLYWYRQAAGRGLQLLFYSVGIGQISSEVPQNLSASRPQDRQFILSSKKLLLSDSGFYLCAWSGDRGDDEQFFGPGTRLTVL.

The chain has TRBV27 and TRBJ2-1; D perhaps matches TRBD2 (6 bases). Germline V CDR1 and CDR2: MNHEY, SMNVEV (reference sequence). V lost 5 bases to trimming and J lost 0 bases, with 11 bases between them. The CDR3 covers 15 residues. The DNA for the CDR3 is TGTGCCAGCAGTGTGGACGGGAGCTCCTACAATGAGCAGTTCTTC. Protein: CASSVDGSSYNEQFF.

CDR3 bases: TGTGCCAGCAGTGAAGGGACGTCTTCACCCCTCCACTTT. Encoded protein: CASSEGTSSPLHF. The chain combines TRBV2 with TRBJ1-6; D is uncertain. The germline V gene encodes CDR1 SNHLY and CDR2 FYNNEI. The CDR3 runs 13 residues. V was cut by 1 base and J by 9 bases, with 7 bases left in between.

The chain has TRBV2 and TRBJ2-5; D possibly corresponds to TRBD1 (6 bases). V lost 4 bases, J lost 5 bases, and 11 bases lay in between. Germline CDR1 is SNHLY and CDR2 is FYNNEI. This CDR3 region has 13 residues. For the CDR3, the DNA is TGTGCCAGCAGTGGTGGGGGCCGGGAGACCCAGTACTTC. Protein product: CASSGGGRETQYF.

The rearrangement joins TRBV6-5 to TRBJ2-2, with TRBD2 as a possible D gene (7 bases). The CDR3 totals 15 residues. V lost 2 bases and J 5 bases, leaving 12 bases between the germline ends. The germline CDR1 and CDR2 sequences are MNHEY and SVGAGI. The CDR3 loop reads CASSYVGGGTGELFF. The CDR3 DNA reads as TGTGCCAGCAGTTACGTGGGAGGGGGTACCGGGGAGCTGTTTTTT.

The chain employs TRBV4-1 and TRBJ2-7, with TRBD1 matching 7 bases. The germline CDR1 and CDR2 sequences are MGHRA and YSYEKL. This CDR3 is built from 16 residues. The J segment lost 2 bases and the V segment lost 0 bases, leaving 7 bases of the junction unmatched. The CDR3 loop is CASSQDRGRLPYEQYF. Here the CDR3 DNA reads TGCGCCAGCAGCCAAGATAGGGGGCGCCTTCCCTACGAGCAGTACTTC.

This chain joins TRBV14 and TRBJ2-1; TRBD2 matches 9 bases. This CDR3 region has 18 residues. J gave up 9 bases and V 1 base, and 16 bases lay outside the gene matches. Germline V CDR1 and CDR2: SGHDN, FVKESK. The CDR3 region is CASSQVLPLVAGASEQFF. The DNA for the CDR3 is TGTGCCAGCAGCCAAGTTTTACCATTGGTAGCGGGGGCTAGTGAGCAGTTCTTC.

The chain is built from TRBV28 and TRBJ1-1; D is undetermined. This CDR3 spans 16 amino acids. The V and J ends lost 2 bases and 1 base respectively, with 14 bases between them. Germline CDR1 is MDHEN and CDR2 is SYDVKM. The CDR3 sequence is CASSLAGTLTNTEAFF. DNA for the CDR3: TGTGCCAGCAGTTTAGCAGGCACGCTTACGAACACTGAAGCTTTCTTT.

In DNA, the CDR3 is TGTGCCAGCAGTGGCCAGGAATATAGCAATCAGCCCCAGCATTTT. This translates into CASSGQEYSNQPQHF. The chain couples TRBV6-2 or TRBV6-3 to TRBJ1-5, with D hard to call. The CDR3 has 15 residues. Germline values: CDR1 MNHEY, CDR2 SVGEGT. V lost 5 bases and J 0 bases, leaving 11 bases between the germline ends.

V and J are TRBV7-3 and TRBJ2-3, with a tentative D call TRBD1 (5 bases). This CDR3 has 13 amino acids. The ends were cut back, 5 bases at V and 6 bases at J, with 12 bases in the middle. The germline V gene has CDR1 SGHTA and CDR2 FQGTGA. CDR3 protein: CASSVHGADTQYF. The CDR3, as DNA: TGTGCCAGCAGCGTACATGGGGCGGATACGCAGTATTTT.

This clone was counted between two and nine times. The CDR3 loop is CASSRDRPYNEQFF. The CDR3 nucleotides read TGTGCCAGTTCCCGGGACAGACCCTACAATGAGCAGTTCTTC. The V gene is TRBV19, the J gene TRBJ2-1, with 7 bases that match TRBD1. CDR3 length: 14 residues. Germline CDR1 and CDR2: LNHDA and SQIVND (reference sequence). The junction had 6 bases not matched to a gene; V was cut back by 8 bases and J by 2 bases.